The present T cell receptor (beta chain) was sequenced within a study of cytomegalovirus exposure and HLA in healthy donors. General study findings and limits: Accurate predictions that matched the HLA-A and HLA-B alleles of most subjects were reportedly made from TCR beta sequences. In a later analysis, TCR beta V- and J-gene trimming was associated with a missense DCLRE1C variant. Among the most significant clusters, several appeared linked to common viral pathogens in a later analysis.

Concerning this clone: Its antigen is unidentified.

Trimming left V 5 bases short and J 6 bases short, with 17 bases between. This CDR3 has 14 residues. Germline V gene data show CDR1 as SGHDT and CDR2 as YYEEEE. Use of 60 Vbeta and 13 Jbeta primers characterized the PCR. Clones were read by immunoSEQ multiplex PCR, and TCRdb kept only the in-frame ones, dropping some. The table records more than 150,000 clones, 75% to 85% of them present only once. The clonotype comes from a woman in her late teens or twenties in good health and CMV-seropositive. The sequenced material came from PBMCs. V and J are TRBV5-6 and TRBJ1-2; tentative D call: TRBD1 (5 bases). CDR3 region: CASSPWPGDHGYTF. DNA of the CDR3: TGTGCCAGCAGTCCGTGGCCGGGGGACCATGGCTACACCTTC.